Presented here are 15 T cell receptor beta chains from one specimen sequenced in a study of CD8 T cells in ankylosing spondylitis. Using its own MiXCR run on the 5' RACE reads, TCRdb lists one record per CDR3 protein. The sample contains more than 150,000 distinct CDR3 sequences, around 13% of which appear only once. Sequencing input: blood, either unsorted or a sorted T cell fraction (not recorded which). These receptor sequences come from a male donor with ankylosing spondylitis or in good health (not recorded which).

At least ten counts were recorded for this clonotype. The rearrangement uses TRBV5-1 and TRBJ1-1; no clear D gene. The CDR3 sequence is 13 residues long. With 0 bases removed from V and 2 bases from J, the gap between germline ends came to 5 bases. Germline lookup yields CDR1 SGHRS and CDR2 YFSETQ. The chain's CDR3 is CASSLAPNTEAFF. CDR3 coding DNA: TGCGCCAGCAGCTTGGCCCCAAACACTGAAGCTTTCTTT.

The V call is TRBV20-1, the J call TRBJ2-3; the match to TRBD2 covers 13 bases. Germline CDR1 and CDR2: DFQATT and SNEGSKA (reference sequence). The CDR3 covers 20 residues. After removal of 0 bases from V and 2 bases from J, the junction contained 14 bases not matched to a gene. The CDR3 coding sequence is TGCAGTGCTAGAGATGGGGGGACTAGCGGGGTGTGGGGGAACACAGATACGCAGTATTTT. Encoded protein: CSARDGGTSGVWGNTDTQYF.

This clonotype was seen at least ten times. The J gene is TRBJ2-2, the V gene TRBV29-1; 9 positions match TRBD2. The V segment lost 2 bases and the J segment 6 bases; nucleotides outside the gene matches: 4. The CDR3 covers 14 residues. Germline CDR1 SQVTM, CDR2 ANQGSEA. The DNA of the CDR3 is TGCAGCGTTGAAAGTTCTAGCGGGGCCGGGGAGCTGTTTTTT. The encoded protein is CSVESSSGAGELFF.

The chain links TRBV27 to TRBJ1-6; 8 nucleotides match TRBD1. The CDR3 runs to 14 residues. Germline CDR1 reads MNHEY; CDR2 reads SMNVEV (reference sequence). The J segment lost 10 bases and the V segment lost 6 bases, leaving 8 bases of the junction unmatched. The DNA of the CDR3 is TGTGCCAGCAGAGTGACAGGGGTCGGGTCACCCCTCCACTTT. It yields the protein CASRVTGVGSPLHF.

In this sample, this clonotype turned up many times. V gene TRBV3-1 combines with J gene TRBJ2-2, with 9 bases that match TRBD1. This CDR3 region has 14 residues. With V trimmed by 8 bases and J by 3 bases, 4 bases remained unmatched. Germline V gives CDR1 LGHDT, CDR2 YNNKEL (reference sequence). CDR3 protein: CASEQGADTGELFF. The CDR3 coding sequence is TGTGCCAGCGAACAGGGGGCCGACACCGGGGAGCTGTTTTTT.

The chain links TRBV14 to TRBJ1-6; TRBD1 agrees at 10 bases. Germline lookup yields CDR1 SGHDN and CDR2 FVKESK. V shed 1 base and J 7 bases; nucleotides not matched to a gene: 7. The CDR3 spans 17 residues. The CDR3 nucleotides read TGTGCCAGCAGCCAAGGCCGGGACAGGGGAGTAAATTCACCCCTCCACTTT. It translates to CASSQGRDRGVNSPLHF. Based on the CDR3 plus reference TRBV14 and TRBJ1-6, the full variable domain is EAGVTQFPSHSVIEKGQTVTLRCDPISGHDNLYWYRRVMGKEIKFLLHFVKESKQDESGMPNNRFLAERTGGTYSTLKVQPAELEDSGVYFCASSQGRDRGVNSPLHFGNGTRLTVT.

The chain combines TRBV28 with TRBJ2-5, with 9 bases identical to TRBD1. Germline V CDR1 and CDR2: MDHEN, SYDVKM. The CDR3 loop spans 15 amino acids. The V and J ends lost 11 bases and 1 base, in that order; junction bases with no gene match: 11. CDR3 nucleotides: TGTGCCGGATCTCCGGGACAGGGTTCCCAAGAGACCCAGTACTTC. Protein: CAGSPGQGSQETQYF.

This clonotype was detected a few times. The chain joins TRBV5-1 to TRBJ2-1; the match to TRBD1 covers 7 bases. The V gene end was trimmed by 4 bases and the J gene end by 0 bases; junction bases not matched to a gene: 7. The CDR3 is made up of 16 amino acids. Germline loops: CDR1 SGHRS, CDR2 YFSETQ. The CDR3 DNA reads as TGCGCCAGCAGCGATACAGGGGCAATCTCCTACAATGAGCAGTTCTTC. It specifies CASSDTGAISYNEQFF. The whole variable domain, remainder taken from reference TRBV5-1 and TRBJ2-1, is KAGVTQTPRYLIKTRGQQVTLSCSPISGHRSVSWYQQTPGQGLQFLFEYFSETQRNKGNFPGRFSGRQFSNSRSEMNVSTLELGDSALYLCASSDTGAISYNEQFFGPGTRLTVL.

The chain has TRBV10-3 and TRBJ2-1; 9 bases match TRBD2. Germline CDR1 reads ENHRY; CDR2 reads SYGVKD. The trim removed 10 bases at V and 3 bases at J, leaving 7 bases unmatched. The CDR3 length is 14 residues. The CDR3 region is CATSLAGDYNEQFF. CDR3 sequence (DNA): TGTGCCACTTCCTTAGCGGGGGACTACAATGAGCAGTTCTTC.

This rearrangement joins TRBV12-3 or TRBV12-4 to TRBJ2-1; no clear D gene. The V end lost 5 bases, the J end lost 0 bases, and 11 bases lay between the germline ends. The CDR3 is made up of 15 amino acids. CDR3 bases: TGTGCCAGCAGTGCGGCGGTTAGCTCCTACAATGAGCAGTTCTTC. Amino acid sequence: CASSAAVSSYNEQFF.

At least ten counts were recorded for this clonotype. The chain combines TRBV7-9 with TRBJ2-5; D unclear. The CDR3 loop spans 14 amino acids. Germline assignment: CDR1 SEHNR and CDR2 FQNEAQ (reference sequence). Trimming pared 0 bases from V and 5 bases from J, leaving 10 bases between. This CDR3 is CASSLALGFETQYF. In nucleotides, the CDR3 is TGTGCCAGCAGCTTAGCGCTAGGTTTCGAGACCCAGTACTTC.

The table lists this clonotype with many counts. The chain is built from TRBV12-3 or TRBV12-4 and TRBJ2-7; maybe TRBD1 (6 bases). The CDR3 runs to 15 residues. The germline V and J ends were trimmed by 6 bases and 5 bases, with 20 bases remaining between them. The CDR3 sequence is CASSSGTSGIDEQYF. The CDR3 region has the DNA TGTGCCAGCAGCTCCGGGACATCCGGTATCGACGAGCAGTACTTC.

This clonotype was detected only a few times. This chain links TRBV20-1 with TRBJ1-5, with D possibly being TRBD1 (5 bases). The germline CDR1 and CDR2 sequences are DFQATT and SNEGSKA (reference sequence). V lost 4 bases and J 6 bases, leaving 16 bases between the germline ends. The CDR3 length is 14 residues. The chain's CDR3 is CSANDGAGGQPQHF. Here the CDR3 DNA reads TGCAGTGCTAATGACGGGGCCGGGGGTCAGCCCCAGCATTTT.

The J gene is TRBJ2-2, the V gene TRBV30; no definite D call. Germline CDR1 reads GTSNPN; CDR2 reads SVGIG (reference sequence). This CDR3 has 14 residues. The V end was cut by 2 bases, the J end by 3 bases, with 10 bases between. The CDR3: CAWSLDGDTGELFF. CDR3 DNA sequence: TGTGCCTGGAGTTTGGACGGCGACACCGGGGAGCTGTTTTTT.

This chain uses TRBV2 with TRBJ2-5; 8 bases are a match to TRBD2. Per the germline V gene, CDR1 is SNHLY and CDR2 is FYNNEI. The CDR3 is 18 residues long. V was pared by 7 bases and J by 1 base, with 17 bases of the junction left unmatched. The CDR3 DNA is TGTGCCAGCACAAGGGGGGCGGTAGCGGGACCCTTCCAAGAGACCCAGTACTTC. It encodes CASTRGAVAGPFQETQYF.